This T cell receptor (beta chain) comes out of a study of cytotoxic CD8 clonotypes in ibrutinib-treated CLL. The overall study: Mean values per sample were a few hundred thousand productive templates and under 100,000 productive rearrangements. Whole-study findings and limits: The study found public clonotypes uncommon, contracting or stable on treatment.

There are 12 residues in the CDR3. V shed 2 bases and J shed 8 bases, with 7 bases lying between them. Germline assignment: CDR1 ENHRY and CDR2 SYGVKD. This clone was seen a handful of times. Its target is unknown. The method was immunoSEQ multiplex PCR; TCRdb's version includes in-frame clones alone and lacks a portion of them. The data contain roughly 190,000 clones, over 60% of them singletons. Roughly 2.2 micrograms of genomic DNA from cryopreserved PBMCs went into TCR beta libraries. This chain links TRBV10-3 with TRBJ1-5; D remains ambiguous. Source: PBMCs, taken after 24 months of ibrutinib treatment. This sequence originates from a human donor with chronic lymphocytic leukemia. As DNA, the CDR3 is TGTGCCATCAGTGAGCGGAGGGAGCCCCAGCATTTT. It yields the protein CAISERREPQHF.